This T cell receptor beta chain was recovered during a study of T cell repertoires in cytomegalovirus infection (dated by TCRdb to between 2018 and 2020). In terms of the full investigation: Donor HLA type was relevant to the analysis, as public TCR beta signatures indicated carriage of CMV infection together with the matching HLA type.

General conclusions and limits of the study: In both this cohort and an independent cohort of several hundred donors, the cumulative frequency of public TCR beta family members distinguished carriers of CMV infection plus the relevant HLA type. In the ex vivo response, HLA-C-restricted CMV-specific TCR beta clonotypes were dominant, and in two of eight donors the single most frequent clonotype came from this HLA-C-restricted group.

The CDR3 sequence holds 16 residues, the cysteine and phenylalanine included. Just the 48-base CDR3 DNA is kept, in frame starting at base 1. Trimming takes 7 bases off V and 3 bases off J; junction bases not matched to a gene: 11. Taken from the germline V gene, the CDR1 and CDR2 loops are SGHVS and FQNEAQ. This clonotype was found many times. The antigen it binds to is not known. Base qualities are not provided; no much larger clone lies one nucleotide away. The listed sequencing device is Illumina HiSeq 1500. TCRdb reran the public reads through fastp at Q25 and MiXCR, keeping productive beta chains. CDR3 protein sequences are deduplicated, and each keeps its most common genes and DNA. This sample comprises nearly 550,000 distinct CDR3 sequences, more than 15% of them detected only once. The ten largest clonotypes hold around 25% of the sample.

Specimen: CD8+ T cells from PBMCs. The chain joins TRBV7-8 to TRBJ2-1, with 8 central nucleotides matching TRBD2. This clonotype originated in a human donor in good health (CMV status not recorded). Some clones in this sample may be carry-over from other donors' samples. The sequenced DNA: TGTGCCAGCAAGGAAAGCGGGAGCGTGCACTACAATGAGCAGTTCTTC. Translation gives CASKESGSVHYNEQFF.